The sequence of this T cell receptor (beta chain) was determined in a study of Ad26.COV2.S vaccination and SARS-CoV-2 variants. Across the study: Dosing was one shot or two shots 56 days apart. Study-wide results and caveats: Individuals receiving vaccine had higher spike-specific TCR breadth than placebo recipients did. An underestimation of total T cell responses may have resulted from the TCR breadth and depth analyses.

On this clone itself: As yet, its antigen is unknown.

Using immunoSEQ multiplex PCR, the repertoire was profiled, and TCRdb retains in-frame clones only, with some absent. The data hold around 300,000 clones, with about 88% observed a single time. Treatment: roughly 19 received Ad26.COV2.S at low or high dose, single or two shots; 5 received placebo; per-sample allocation not given. Specimen acquisition occurred on day 63 following the initial vaccine or placebo injection. Expression of Wuhan-strain SARS-CoV-2 spike came from the Ad26 vector that formed the vaccine. The clonotype comes from a person aged 18-60 years who received the Ad26.COV2.S COVID-19 vaccine or a placebo. The sequencing used peripheral blood, collected in a trial of Ad26.COV2.S vaccine versus placebo.

The CDR3 sequence: CASSQVETAWGSPLHF. As DNA, the CDR3 is TGTGCCAGCAGCCAAGTTGAGACAGCCTGGGGTTCACCCCTCCACTTT. J is TRBJ1-6 and V is TRBV14; perhaps TRBD1 as D (5 bases). Germline CDR1 and CDR2: SGHDN and FVKESK. The ends were cut back, 1 base at V and 9 bases at J, with 16 bases in the middle. This CDR3 spans 16 amino acids. Combining the CDR3 with reference TRBV14 and TRBJ1-6 gives the whole variable domain EAGVTQFPSHSVIEKGQTVTLRCDPISGHDNLYWYRRVMGKEIKFLLHFVKESKQDESGMPNNRFLAERTGGTYSTLKVQPAELEDSGVYFCASSQVETAWGSPLHFGNGTRLTVT.